The present T cell receptor (beta chain) was sequenced within a study of blood T cell repertoires in COVID-19 (dated by TCRdb to the early 2020s). For context, the study as a whole: Samples covering the acute and convalescent phases of COVID-19 were provided by collaborators in the United States, Italy and Spain. A de-identified subject ID, COVID-19 status, age in years and sex were almost always included in the sample metadata. Subjects who had been exposed to COVID-19, were actively infected with it, or had recovered from it provided the deeply sampled blood TCRbeta repertoires that made up the dataset. Where available, HLA class I and class II types were taken from metadata supplied by the sample provider and were not determined by assay-based typing. The samples were drawn from two sources: the first 160 participants of the ongoing ImmuneRACE study, and 1,000 to 1,500 subjects contributed by 6 global collaborators. A freely available public database, intended as a resource for researchers studying the immune response to SARS-CoV-2, is where the repertoires were released. The material from the prospective study consisted of cDNA or gDNA derived from T cells, B-cell-depleted T cells, or PBMCs.

Broader findings and caveats from the paper: The quantity of clinical and demographic metadata differed by source and by participant and was supplied without curation.

The collaborating institutions used their own protocols to collect whole blood in K2EDTA tubes. For TCRbeta analysis, collaborators shipped samples as frozen whole blood, isolated PBMCs, or DNA extracted from either of those sample types. TCRbeta CDR3 regions were amplified from genomic DNA by means of the immunoSEQ Assay, a bias-controlled multiplex PCR. Under the source paper's analysis protocol: Nucleated cell counts per sample were estimated from amplification of reference gene primers within the assay. To quantify the absolute abundance of each unique TCRbeta CDR3 rearrangement, sequence reads were collapsed and filtered. For each sample, productive Simpson clonality was calculated as the square root of Simpson's diversity index over productive rearrangements. Here the immuneACCESS table is served through TCRdb, limited to in-frame sequences with V and J called. Missing clones are a known gap in these copies; in checked studies unresolved V genes cover under half, and the rest lacks a known reason. D and trimming were read from the DNA, whereas the V and J calls and clone size are those reported in that table. The sample table contains approximately 380,000 clones; only one count was recorded for around 85% of them. In total, the top ten clones hold about 3.6% of the sample.

About this clone itself: Its antigen is still unknown. No base quality information exists; no much larger clone differs at one position.

V is clipped by 7 bases and J by 5 bases, and the sequence between their germline boundaries is 17 bases long. The germline V gene yields SGHAT for CDR1 and FQNNGV for CDR2. Counted from cysteine to phenylalanine, this CDR3 has 14 amino acids. The only DNA kept is the CDR3, 42 bases in frame from the first base. Input material: peripheral blood. The source is a woman aged 18-29 years with acute or convalescent COVID-19. The rearrangement joined TRBV11-2 to TRBJ1-2; the D gene lacks a confident call. The CDR3 region has the sequence CASTFGSVIYGYTF. In nucleotide form, the sequence is TGTGCCAGCACATTCGGCAGCGTCATTTATGGCTACACCTTC.